Presented here are 26 T cell receptor beta chains from one specimen sequenced in a study of identical twins. MiXCR was run by TCRdb on the 5' RACE reads, yielding one entry per CDR3 protein. The table has some 240,000 distinct CDR3 sequences, approximately 8.3% seen once. The same sample was also studied in work on yellow fever vaccine responses in identical twins.

Sequencing was performed on CD8+ T cells sorted from blood. These receptors came from a woman in her late teens or twenties in good health.

This clonotype was observed many times. This chain joins TRBV7-2 and TRBJ2-7, with 13 bases that match TRBD2. Losses at the gene ends were 5 bases for V and 5 bases for J; bases not matched to a gene: 3. CDR1 is SGHTA and CDR2 is FQGNSA in the germline V gene. The CDR3 totals 14 residues. This CDR3 reads CASSPGLAGDEQYF. CDR3 nucleotides: TGTGCCAGCAGCCCCGGACTAGCGGGAGACGAGCAGTACTTC.

This chain joins TRBV28 and TRBJ1-1; D uncertain. With 5 bases removed from V and 0 bases from J, the gap between germline ends came to 19 bases. Germline V CDR1 and CDR2: MDHEN, SYDVKM. The CDR3 runs 17 residues. This CDR3 is CASSVGFVRLMNTEAFF. DNA for the CDR3: TGTGCCAGCAGTGTCGGGTTTGTCAGGCTAATGAACACTGAAGCTTTCTTT.

In its sample, this clonotype was seen many times. The chain is built from TRBV12-3 or TRBV12-4 and TRBJ1-1; D not certain. This CDR3 contains 14 residues. V lost 6 bases and J 0 bases, leaving 11 bases between the germline ends. CDR3 nucleotide sequence: TGTGCCAGCAGCGCTTTGGAATTGAACACTGAAGCTTTCTTT. As protein: CASSALELNTEAFF.

This clonotype was counted a few times. The chain combines TRBV27 with TRBJ2-7; 7 nucleotides agree with TRBD1. After removal of 5 bases from V and 3 bases from J, the junction contained 10 bases not matched to a gene. The germline CDR1 and CDR2 sequences are MNHEY and SMNVEV (reference sequence). The CDR3 is 15 residues long. DNA of the CDR3: TGTGCCAGCAGTACCCCCGGGACAGCAATCTACGAGCAGTACTTC. Translation gives CASSTPGTAIYEQYF.

V usage is TRBV15 and J usage is TRBJ1-2; 10 bases align to TRBD1. Germline lookup yields CDR1 LNHNV and CDR2 YYDKDF (reference sequence). This CDR3 contains 14 residues. Losses at the gene ends were 0 bases for V and 10 bases for J; bases not matched to a gene: 5. This chain's CDR3 is CATSRDGTGEAYTF. Here the CDR3 DNA reads TGTGCCACCAGCAGAGACGGGACAGGGGAAGCCTACACCTTC. The full variable domain, rest sourced from reference TRBV15 and TRBJ1-2, is DAMVIQNPRYQVTQFGKPVTLSCSQTLNHNVMYWYQQKSSQAPKLLFHYYDKDFNNEADTPDNFQSRRPNTSFCFLDIRSPGLGDTAMYLCATSRDGTGEAYTFGSGTRLTVV.

This sequence joins TRBV6-2 or TRBV6-3 and TRBJ2-4, with D possibly being TRBD1 or TRBD2 (5 bases each). The ends were cut back, 5 bases at V and 3 bases at J, with 17 bases in the middle. The CDR3 runs to 16 residues. Germline CDR1 reads MNHEY; CDR2 reads SVGEGT. CDR3: CASSTPGPQGKNIQYF. The CDR3 nucleotides are TGTGCCAGCAGTACACCGGGACCGCAGGGCAAAAACATTCAGTACTTC.

This clonotype was recorded at least ten times. This chain uses TRBV10-3 with TRBJ2-7; 7 bases match TRBD1. Germline CDR1 reads ENHRY; CDR2 reads SYGVKD. With 6 bases clipped from V and 5 bases from J, the junction kept 4 bases outside the gene matches. CDR3 size: 12 residues. CDR3 residues: CAIRETGNEQYF. The CDR3 DNA reads TGTGCCATCAGGGAGACAGGGAACGAGCAGTACTTC.

The sample holds many counts of this clonotype. The chain couples TRBV12-3 or TRBV12-4 to TRBJ1-6, with 7 bases that match TRBD1. The CDR3 runs 15 residues. With 10 bases clipped from V and 10 bases from J, the junction kept 16 bases outside the gene matches. The CDR3 sequence: CATLSLDREDSPLHF. In nucleotides, the CDR3 is TGTGCCACCCTTTCCCTCGACAGGGAGGACTCACCCCTCCACTTT.

This clonotype was counted between two and nine times. The V call is TRBV20-1, the J call TRBJ2-5; a weak D match, TRBD2 (6 bases). Trimming removed 4 bases at V and 2 bases at J, with 14 bases between. Germline values: CDR1 DFQATT, CDR2 SNEGSKA (reference sequence). The CDR3 spans 14 residues. The CDR3 sequence is CSATSTTRQETQYF. The CDR3 nucleotides read TGCAGTGCTACCTCGACGACTAGACAAGAGACCCAGTACTTC.

This clonotype has more than one count but fewer than ten. V and J are TRBV7-2 and TRBJ2-7; the match to TRBD2 covers 9 bases. CDR3 size: 15 residues. Germline V gives CDR1 SGHTA, CDR2 FQGNSA. The V gene end was trimmed by 4 bases and the J gene end by 2 bases; junction bases not matched to a gene: 6. CDR3: CASSSKRGVTYEQYF. CDR3 DNA: TGTGCCAGCAGCTCTAAGCGGGGGGTTACCTACGAGCAGTACTTC.

This clonotype was seen only a few times. This chain connects TRBV7-3 to TRBJ2-7; 7 positions match TRBD1. This CDR3 comprises 13 residues. V dropped 5 bases and J dropped 4; count of bases not matched to a gene: 5. Germline V gene lookup returns CDR1 SGHTA and CDR2 FQGTGA. The CDR3 nucleotides read TGTGCCAGCAGCCTTTACAGGGGATACGAGCAGTACTTC. Translated, it gives CASSLYRGYEQYF.

This clonotype was picked up many times. The V and J genes are TRBV25-1 and TRBJ1-1, with 8 bases identical to TRBD1. Germline CDR1 is MGHDK and CDR2 is SYGVNS. The CDR3 consists of 12 residues. V gave up 6 bases and J gave up 5 bases; unmatched junction bases: 2. CDR3 DNA sequence: TGTGCCAGCAGCGACAGGGGAACTGAAGCTTTCTTT. Its translation: CASSDRGTEAFF. The full variable domain, completed using reference TRBV25-1 and TRBJ1-1, is EADIYQTPRYLVIGTGKKITLECSQTMGHDKMYWYQQDPGMELHLIHYSYGVNSTEKGDLSSESTVSRIRTEHFPLTLESARPSHTSQYLCASSDRGTEAFFGQGTRLTVV.

The V call is TRBV6-2 or TRBV6-3, the J call TRBJ1-1; a weak D match, TRBD1 (6 bases). Trimming took off 2 bases at V and 5 bases at J, with 18 bases between the two ends. There are 16 residues in the CDR3. Germline V gene data show CDR1 as MNHEY and CDR2 as SVGEGT. The chain's CDR3 is CASSYAAGDQRTEAFF. The DNA for the CDR3 is TGTGCCAGCAGTTACGCCGCAGGGGATCAAAGGACTGAAGCTTTCTTT.

This clonotype showed up many times. The chain employs TRBV2 and TRBJ1-1; tentative D call: TRBD1 (6 bases). The CDR3 has 14 residues. The germline V gene encodes CDR1 SNHLY and CDR2 FYNNEI. Between the trimmed V and J ends, which lost 10 bases and 3 bases, there was a span of 18 bases. The CDR3 DNA reads as TGTGCCACCTCTGAGGGGGGGCCGGACACTGAAGCTTTCTTT. This encodes CATSEGGPDTEAFF.

The chain couples TRBV24-1 to TRBJ2-5; D gene ambiguous. V shed 5 bases and J shed 4 bases, with 13 bases lying between them. The CDR3 spans 14 residues. The germline V gene encodes CDR1 KGHDR and CDR2 SFDVKD. The CDR3 nucleotides read TGTGCCACCAGTGGGAGCCCTGTGGGAGAGACCCAGTACTTC. Translated, it gives CATSGSPVGETQYF.

The chain combines TRBV6-1 with TRBJ2-1; 8 bases line up with TRBD2. Trimming removed 8 bases from V and 5 bases from J; junction bases left unmatched: 11. The CDR3 loop spans 15 amino acids. Germline lookup yields CDR1 MNHNS and CDR2 SASEGT. CDR3 in amino acids: CASFPSGGPHNEQFF. In DNA form, the CDR3 reads TGTGCCAGCTTTCCGTCGGGAGGGCCTCACAATGAGCAGTTCTTC.

This clonotype was counted only a few times. CDR3 region: CSVVTSEGYEQYF. The DNA of the CDR3 is TGCAGCGTTGTAACCAGCGAGGGCTACGAGCAGTACTTC. The rearrangement links TRBV29-1 to TRBJ2-7; TRBD2 is a possible D gene (5 bases). The CDR3 length is 13 residues. The germline V gene encodes CDR1 SQVTM and CDR2 ANQGSEA. The V gene lost 4 bases and the J gene lost 3 bases, with 13 bases spanning the gap.

In this sample, this clonotype turned up many times. The chain carries TRBV4-1 and TRBJ2-1; the match to TRBD2 covers 9 bases. The V and J ends lost 3 bases and 9 bases, in that order; junction bases with no gene match: 9. The CDR3 covers 15 residues. CDR1 and CDR2 from the germline V gene are MGHRA and YSYEKL. The CDR3 coding sequence is TGCGCCAGCAGCCAGAGTAGCGGGAGTTCGCTTGAGCAGTTCTTC. Protein sequence: CASSQSSGSSLEQFF.

The table lists this clonotype with many counts. The chain employs TRBV29-1 and TRBJ2-2; 7 nucleotides match TRBD2. CDR1 SQVTM and CDR2 ANQGSEA come from the germline V gene. The CDR3 contains 17 residues. With V trimmed by 0 bases and J by 4 bases, 11 bases remained unmatched. This CDR3 is CSVEDLAGEGITGELFF. CDR3 bases: TGCAGCGTTGAAGATCTTGCGGGGGAAGGTATCACCGGGGAGCTGTTTTTT.

This sequence joins TRBV20-1 and TRBJ2-1, with TRBD2 matching 15 bases. Germline lookup yields CDR1 DFQATT and CDR2 SNEGSKA (reference sequence). Trimming removed 4 bases from V and 12 bases from J; junction bases left unmatched: 10. This CDR3 region has 15 residues. The CDR3 loop is CSAIPGLAGGVVQFF. In DNA form, the CDR3 reads TGCAGTGCTATCCCGGGACTAGCGGGAGGTGTTGTGCAGTTCTTC.

This clonotype came up a few times. The chain joins TRBV10-3 to TRBJ2-7; weak D call: TRBD1 (6 bases). This CDR3 region has 13 residues. CDR1 and CDR2 from the germline V gene are ENHRY and SYGVKD. The V gene lost 8 bases and the J gene lost 2 bases, with 13 bases spanning the gap. CDR3 sequence: CAIQAEGAYEQYF. In DNA form, the CDR3 reads TGTGCCATCCAAGCTGAGGGGGCCTACGAGCAGTACTTC.

Only a few counts were recorded for this clonotype. The chain has TRBV9 and TRBJ2-3, with 9 bases lining up with TRBD2. Germline V gives CDR1 SGDLS, CDR2 YYNGEE. This CDR3 contains 17 residues. Losses at the gene ends were 2 bases for V and 2 bases for J; bases not matched to a gene: 9. This chain's CDR3 is CASSVPSGDKHTDTQYF. CDR3 in DNA: TGTGCCAGCAGCGTCCCTAGCGGGGATAAACACACAGATACGCAGTATTTT.

This clonotype was recorded many times. The V gene is TRBV5-1, the J gene TRBJ1-2; D call uncertain. Germline CDR1 and CDR2: SGHRS and YFSETQ. The CDR3 runs to 16 residues. Trimming cost V 4 bases and J 2 bases, with 18 bases left between them. CDR3 DNA sequence: TGCGCCAGCAGCCCCCTTTTTGTTGGGCCCAACTATGGCTACACCTTC. It is translated as CASSPLFVGPNYGYTF. Full variable domain (rest looked up from reference TRBV5-1 and TRBJ1-2): KAGVTQTPRYLIKTRGQQVTLSCSPISGHRSVSWYQQTPGQGLQFLFEYFSETQRNKGNFPGRFSGRQFSNSRSEMNVSTLELGDSALYLCASSPLFVGPNYGYTFGSGTRLTVV.

The chain uses TRBV6-5 and TRBJ2-3, with 9 bases matching TRBD2. Germline CDR1 reads MNHEY; CDR2 reads SVGAGI. The CDR3 runs 16 residues. V lost 2 bases, J lost 1 base, and 4 bases stayed unmatched. This CDR3 is CASSYLIAGGTDTQYF. In DNA, the CDR3 is TGTGCCAGCAGTTACCTCATAGCGGGGGGCACAGATACGCAGTATTTT.

The V gene is TRBV20-1, the J gene TRBJ2-7, with D possibly matching TRBD2 (5 bases). The CDR3 is 15 residues long. From germline, CDR1 is DFQATT and CDR2 SNEGSKA (reference sequence). Trimming took 1 base from V and 2 from J, leaving 15 bases between them. The CDR3 sequence is CSARVFGLEAYEQYF. Written as DNA, the CDR3 is TGCAGTGCTAGAGTTTTCGGACTCGAAGCCTACGAGCAGTACTTC.

The rearrangement joins TRBV5-1 to TRBJ2-7; possible D gene TRBD1, 5 bases. Trimming removed 4 bases from V and 4 bases from J, with 15 bases in between. Germline values: CDR1 SGHRS, CDR2 YFSETQ. This CDR3 is built from 14 residues. The CDR3 loop reads CASSLETEIYEQYF. CDR3 sequence (DNA): TGCGCCAGCAGCCTGGAGACAGAGATTTACGAGCAGTACTTC.